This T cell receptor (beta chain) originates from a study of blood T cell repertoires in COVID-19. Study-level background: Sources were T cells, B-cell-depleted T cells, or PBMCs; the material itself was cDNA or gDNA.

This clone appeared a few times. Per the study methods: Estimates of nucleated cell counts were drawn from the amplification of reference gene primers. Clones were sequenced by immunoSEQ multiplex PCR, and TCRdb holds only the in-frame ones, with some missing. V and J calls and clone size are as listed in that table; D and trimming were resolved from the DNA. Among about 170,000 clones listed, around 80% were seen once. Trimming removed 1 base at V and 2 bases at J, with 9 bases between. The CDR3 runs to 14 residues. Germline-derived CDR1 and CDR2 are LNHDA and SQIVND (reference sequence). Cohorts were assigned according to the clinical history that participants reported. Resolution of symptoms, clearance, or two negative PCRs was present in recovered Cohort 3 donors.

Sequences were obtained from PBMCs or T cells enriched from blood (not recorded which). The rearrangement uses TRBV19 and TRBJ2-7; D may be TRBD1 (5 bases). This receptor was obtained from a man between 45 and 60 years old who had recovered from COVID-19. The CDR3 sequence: CASSIAAGTYEQYF. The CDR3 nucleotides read TGTGCCAGTAGTATAGCGGCAGGGACCTACGAGCAGTACTTC.